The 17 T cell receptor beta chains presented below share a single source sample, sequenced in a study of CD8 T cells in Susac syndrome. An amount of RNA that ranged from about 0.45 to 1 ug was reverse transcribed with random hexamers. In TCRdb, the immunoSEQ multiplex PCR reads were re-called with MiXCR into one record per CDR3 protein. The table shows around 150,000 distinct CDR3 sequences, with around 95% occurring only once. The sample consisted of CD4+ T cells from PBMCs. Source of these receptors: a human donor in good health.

CDR3 amino acids: CATSDSGQPLTDTQYF. For the CDR3, the DNA is TGTGCCACCAGTGATTCAGGACAGCCCCTCACAGATACGCAGTATTTT. This chain connects TRBV24-1 to TRBJ2-3, with a possible D match to TRBD1 (6 bases). Germline V gene data show CDR1 as KGHDR and CDR2 as SFDVKD. The CDR3 runs to 16 residues. The germline V and J ends were trimmed by 2 bases and 2 bases, with 13 bases remaining between them.

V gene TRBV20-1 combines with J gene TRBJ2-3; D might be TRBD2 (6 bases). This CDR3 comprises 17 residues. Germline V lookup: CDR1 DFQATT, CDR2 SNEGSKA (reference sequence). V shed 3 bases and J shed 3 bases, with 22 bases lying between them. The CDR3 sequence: CSASGGGFRMGTDTQYF. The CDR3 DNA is TGCAGTGCTAGCGGGGGAGGCTTTAGGATGGGAACAGATACGCAGTATTTT.

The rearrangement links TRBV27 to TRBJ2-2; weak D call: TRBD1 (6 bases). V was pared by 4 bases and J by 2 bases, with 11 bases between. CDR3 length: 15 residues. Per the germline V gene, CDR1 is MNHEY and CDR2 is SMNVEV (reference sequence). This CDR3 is CASSSGGANTGELFF. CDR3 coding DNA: TGTGCCAGCAGTTCTGGGGGCGCAAACACCGGGGAGCTGTTTTTT.

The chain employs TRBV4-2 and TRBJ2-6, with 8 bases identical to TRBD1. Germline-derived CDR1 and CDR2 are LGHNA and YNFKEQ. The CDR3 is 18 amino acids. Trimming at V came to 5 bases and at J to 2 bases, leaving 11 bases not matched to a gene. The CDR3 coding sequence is TGTGCCAGCAGCAAACGGGACAGGAGTAGCACTGGGGCCAACGTCCTGACTTTC. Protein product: CASSKRDRSSTGANVLTF.

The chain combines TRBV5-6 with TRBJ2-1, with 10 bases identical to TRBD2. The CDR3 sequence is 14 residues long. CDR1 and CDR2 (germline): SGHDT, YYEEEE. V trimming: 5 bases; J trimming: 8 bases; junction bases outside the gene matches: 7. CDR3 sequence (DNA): TGTGCCAGCAGTCCCAGCGGGGGGGCCTATGAGCAGTTCTTC. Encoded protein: CASSPSGGAYEQFF.

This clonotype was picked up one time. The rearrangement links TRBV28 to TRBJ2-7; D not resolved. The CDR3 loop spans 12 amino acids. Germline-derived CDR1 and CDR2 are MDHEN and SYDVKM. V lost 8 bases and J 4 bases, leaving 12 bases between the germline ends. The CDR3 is CASSGWGYEQYF. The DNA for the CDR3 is TGTGCCAGCTCCGGTTGGGGTTACGAGCAGTACTTC.

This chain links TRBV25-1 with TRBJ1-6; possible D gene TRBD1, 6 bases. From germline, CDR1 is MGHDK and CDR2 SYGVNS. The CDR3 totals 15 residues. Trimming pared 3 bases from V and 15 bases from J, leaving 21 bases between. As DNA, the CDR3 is TGTGCCAGCAGTGACGCCAGGACAGCGGATGCCTTCCTCCACTTT. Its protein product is CASSDARTADAFLHF. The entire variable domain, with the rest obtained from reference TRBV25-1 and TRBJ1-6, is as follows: EADIYQTPRYLVIGTGKKITLECSQTMGHDKMYWYQQDPGMELHLIHYSYGVNSTEKGDLSSESTVSRIRTEHFPLTLESARPSHTSQYLCASSDARTADAFLHFGNGTRLTVT.

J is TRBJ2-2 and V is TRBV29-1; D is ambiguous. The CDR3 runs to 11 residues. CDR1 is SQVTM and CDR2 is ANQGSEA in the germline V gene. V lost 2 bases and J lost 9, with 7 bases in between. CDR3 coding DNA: TGCAGCGTTGAATTGGGGTGGGAGCTGTTTTTT. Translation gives CSVELGWELFF.

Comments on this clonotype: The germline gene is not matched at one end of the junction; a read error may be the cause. The CDR3 DNA reads TGTGCCAGCAGCTTGGGGGACGTGAGCTCCTATAATTCCCCCCTCCACTTT. Encoded protein: CASSLGDVSSYNSPLHF. This chain uses TRBV7-9 with TRBJ1-6; D is possibly TRBD1 (5 bases). Germline loops: CDR1 SEHNR, CDR2 FQNEAQ (reference sequence). This CDR3 has 17 residues.

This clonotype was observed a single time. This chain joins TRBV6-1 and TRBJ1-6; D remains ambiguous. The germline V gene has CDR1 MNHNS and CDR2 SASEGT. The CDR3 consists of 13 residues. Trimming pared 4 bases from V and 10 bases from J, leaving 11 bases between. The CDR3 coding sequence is TGTGCCAGCAGTGTGGCAATTCGGTCACCCCTCCACTTT. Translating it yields CASSVAIRSPLHF.

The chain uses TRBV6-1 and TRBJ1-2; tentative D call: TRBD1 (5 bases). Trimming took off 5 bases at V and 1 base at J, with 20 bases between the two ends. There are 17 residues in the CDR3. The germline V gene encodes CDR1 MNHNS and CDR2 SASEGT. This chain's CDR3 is CASSPGSRPSVNYGYTF. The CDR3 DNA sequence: TGTGCCAGCAGTCCAGGGAGCCGACCGTCGGTTAACTATGGCTACACCTTC.

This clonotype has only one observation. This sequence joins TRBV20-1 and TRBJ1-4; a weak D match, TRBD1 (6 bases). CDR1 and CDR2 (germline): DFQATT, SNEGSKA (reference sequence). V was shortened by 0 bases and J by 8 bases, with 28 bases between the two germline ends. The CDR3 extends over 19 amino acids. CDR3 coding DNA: TGCAGTGCTAGAGATCTACGACGGACAGCGGGTGCTTTTGGGGAAAAACTGTTTTTT. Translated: CSARDLRRTAGAFGEKLFF.

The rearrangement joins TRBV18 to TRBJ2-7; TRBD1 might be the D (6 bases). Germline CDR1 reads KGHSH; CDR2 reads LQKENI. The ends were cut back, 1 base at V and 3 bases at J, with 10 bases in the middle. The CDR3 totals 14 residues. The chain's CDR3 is CASSPRPDSYEQYF. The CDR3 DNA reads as TGTGCCAGCTCACCACGCCCGGACAGCTACGAGCAGTACTTC.

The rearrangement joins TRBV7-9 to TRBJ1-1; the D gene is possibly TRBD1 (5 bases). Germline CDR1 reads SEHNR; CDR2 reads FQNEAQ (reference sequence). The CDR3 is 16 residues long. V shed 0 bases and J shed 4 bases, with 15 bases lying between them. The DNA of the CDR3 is TGTGCCAGCAGCTTAGCGGGAGTCAGGGTCCGCACTGAAGCTTTCTTT. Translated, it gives CASSLAGVRVRTEAFF. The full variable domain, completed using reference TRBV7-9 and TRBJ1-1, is DTGVSQNPRHKITKRGQNVTFRCDPISEHNRLYWYRQTLGQGPEFLTYFQNEAQLEKSRLLSDRFSAERPKGSFSTLEIQRTEQGDSAMYLCASSLAGVRVRTEAFFGQGTRLTVV.

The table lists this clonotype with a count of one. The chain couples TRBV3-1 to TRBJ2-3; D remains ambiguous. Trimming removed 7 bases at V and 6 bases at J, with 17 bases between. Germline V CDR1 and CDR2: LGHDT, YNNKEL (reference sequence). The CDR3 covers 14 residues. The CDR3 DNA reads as TGTGCCAGCACCACCTGGGCCCAAGGGGATACGCAGTATTTT. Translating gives CASTTWAQGDTQYF.

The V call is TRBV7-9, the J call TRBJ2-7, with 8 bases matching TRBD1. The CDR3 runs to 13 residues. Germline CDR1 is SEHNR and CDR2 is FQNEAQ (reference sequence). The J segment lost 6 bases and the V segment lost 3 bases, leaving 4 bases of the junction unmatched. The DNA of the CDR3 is TGTGCCAGCAGCTTCACAGGGGGAGGCGAGCAGTACTTC. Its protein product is CASSFTGGGEQYF.

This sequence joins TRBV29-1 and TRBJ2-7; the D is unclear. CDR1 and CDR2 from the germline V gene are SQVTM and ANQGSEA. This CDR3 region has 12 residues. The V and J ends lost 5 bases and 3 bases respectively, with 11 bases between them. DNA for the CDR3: TGCAGCGTTTCCGATTTCGGCTACGAGCAGTACTTC. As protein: CSVSDFGYEQYF.